This is a list of T cell receptor beta chains from one sample in a study of molecular identifiers for immune sequencing clone quantification. TCRdb analysed the PCR reads with MiXCR anew, one entry per CDR3 protein. Of approximately 550,000 distinct CDR3 sequences listed, 25% are singletons. Sequenced material: naive CD8+ T cells from blood, with Jurkat cell RNA spiked in. The source is a human donor in good health. Some libraries in this study had Jurkat cell RNA spiked in. Both conserved end residues are part of each CDR3. D genes are given only for firm matches. For some rows the clone size is stated as once, few or many, or as a class when expanded; others skip it.

CDR3 | DNA | J | size | D | V
CASSFWTVPDTGELFF | TGTGCCAGCAGTTTTTGGACCGTGCCGGACACCGGGGAGCTGTTTTTT | TRBJ2-2 | NA | NA | TRBV12-3/TRBV12-4
CASSQRPLGELFF | TGCGCCAGCAGCCAACGCCCCCTTGGGGAACTGTTTTTT | TRBJ1-4 | few | NA | TRBV4-1
CASSSPMLRETQYF | TGTGCCAGCAGCTCCCCCATGCTGCGGGAGACCCAGTACTTC | TRBJ2-5 | few | NA | TRBV11-2
CASTRDSGNSPLHF | TGTGCCAGCACCCGGGACAGTGGCAATTCACCCCTCCACTTT | TRBJ1-6 | many | TRBD1 | TRBV7-9
CASSVVLLAKNIQYF | TGTGCCAGCAGCGTAGTTTTGCTAGCCAAAAACATTCAGTACTTC | TRBJ2-4 | many | NA | TRBV9
CASSLGQFANTGELFF | TGTGCCAGCAGCTTAGGACAGTTCGCGAACACCGGGGAGCTGTTTTTT | TRBJ2-2 | few | NA | TRBV7-9
CASSFGDPGEQYF | TGTGCCAGCAGTTTCGGGGATCCAGGGGAGCAGTACTTC | TRBJ2-7 | few | NA | TRBV12-3/TRBV12-4
CASSLFPHGTDTQYF | TGTGCCAGCAGCTTATTTCCACACGGCACAGATACGCAGTATTTT | TRBJ2-3 | many | NA | TRBV7-9
CASSWGTFSTDTQYF | TGTGCCAGCAGCTGGGGGACGTTTAGCACAGATACGCAGTATTTT | TRBJ2-3 | NA | NA | TRBV13
CASSSGLAGVPGETQYF | TGTGCCAGCAGTTCGGGACTAGCGGGAGTCCCAGGGGAGACCCAGTACTTC | TRBJ2-5 | NA | TRBD2 | TRBV28
CASRITGGPYEQYF | TGTGCCAGCAGGATTACAGGGGGTCCCTACGAGCAGTACTTC | TRBJ2-7 | few | TRBD1 | TRBV6-5
CASSWGEAEAFF | TGTGCCAGCAGCTGGGGGGAGGCTGAAGCTTTCTTT | TRBJ1-1 | many | NA | TRBV5-6
CASSYSPGTGGYNYGYTF | TGTGCCAGCAGTTACTCCCCAGGGACAGGGGGCTATAACTATGGCTACACCTTC | TRBJ1-2 | few | TRBD1 | TRBV6-5
CASSSSGRGEAFF | TGCGCCAGCAGCTCCAGTGGGAGAGGAGAAGCTTTCTTT | TRBJ1-1 | many | NA | TRBV5-1
CASSSLLAGGTTDTQYF | TGCGCCAGCAGCTCGTTACTAGCGGGGGGGACCACAGATACGCAGTATTTT | TRBJ2-3 | many | TRBD2 | TRBV5-1
CSARDRLTGELFF | TGCAGCGCCCGGGACAGACTTACCGGGGAGCTGTTTTTT | TRBJ2-2 | many | TRBD1 | TRBV29-1
CASSSPRTGAEQYF | TGTGCCAGCAGTTCACCCCGGACAGGGGCGGAGCAGTACTTC | TRBJ2-7 | few | TRBD1 | TRBV28
CASTETFLYEQYF | TGTGCCAGCACCGAGACATTCCTCTACGAGCAGTACTTC | TRBJ2-7 | NA | NA | TRBV11-2
CASRRGGATEAFF | TGTGCCAGCAGGCGGGGAGGGGCGACTGAAGCTTTCTTT | TRBJ1-1 | many | NA | TRBV2
CASSLAGAEGNEQFF | TGTGCCAGCAGCTTAGCAGGGGCCGAGGGGAATGAGCAGTTCTTC | TRBJ2-1 | few | NA | TRBV7-9
CASSFGASAYEQYF | TGTGCCAGCAGCTTTGGTGCGTCCGCCTACGAGCAGTACTTC | TRBJ2-7 | many | NA | TRBV7-2
CATSRGAGLAGAFQETQYF | TGTGCCACCAGCAGAGGGGCGGGACTAGCGGGGGCCTTCCAAGAGACCCAGTACTTC | TRBJ2-5 | NA | TRBD2 | TRBV15
CASSSGTGFEQYF | TGTGCCAGCAGTTCCGGGACAGGGTTCGAGCAGTACTTC | TRBJ2-7 | many | TRBD1 | TRBV6-5
CASRPPGRGSSYEQYF | TGTGCCAGCAGACCACCGGGTCGGGGGAGCTCCTACGAGCAGTACTTC | TRBJ2-7 | many | NA | TRBV7-2
CRSPGQGDTQYF | TGCAGATCACCGGGACAGGGCGATACGCAGTATTTT | TRBJ2-3 | NA | TRBD1 | TRBV20-1
CASSQDIWAGIYGYTF | TGTGCCAGCAGTCAAGATATTTGGGCAGGCATCTATGGCTACACCTTC | TRBJ1-2 | NA | NA | TRBV3-1
CASSLGFGYEQYF | TGTGCCAGCAGTTTAGGGTTCGGGTACGAGCAGTACTTC | TRBJ2-7 | many | NA | TRBV27
CAGSCTGTNQPQHF | TGTGCCGGCAGTTGTACAGGGACCAATCAGCCCCAGCATTTT | TRBJ1-5 | NA | NA | TRBV11-3
CAWSNRYLNTGELFF | TGTGCCTGGAGCAACCGATACCTCAACACCGGGGAGCTGTTTTTT | TRBJ2-2 | once | NA | TRBV30
CASSSPRQGILWGTEAFF | TGTGCCAGCAGCTCCCCCCGACAGGGGATCTTGTGGGGCACTGAAGCTTTCTTT | TRBJ1-1 | many | TRBD1 | TRBV5-8
CASSEVFRQGAKDQPQHF | TGTGCCAGCAGTGAAGTTTTCAGGCAGGGGGCGAAAGATCAGCCCCAGCATTTT | TRBJ1-5 | many | TRBD1 | TRBV25-1
CASSLGQTSTDTQYF | TGTGCCAGCAGTTTAGGACAGACTAGCACAGATACGCAGTATTTT | TRBJ2-3 | many | NA | TRBV28
CASSFRDGLTKTQYF | TGTGCCAGCAGTTTTAGGGACGGCCTAACGAAGACCCAGTACTTC | TRBJ2-5 | NA | NA | TRBV27
CASSIAGAYDAYNEQFF | TGTGCCAGTAGTATAGCGGGAGCCTATGACGCCTACAATGAGCAGTTCTTC | TRBJ2-1 | NA | NA | TRBV19
CASSFGFPGEGNQPQHF | TGTGCCAGCAGCTTTGGGTTCCCAGGGGAGGGCAATCAGCCCCAGCATTTT | TRBJ1-5 | NA | NA | TRBV5-6
CASSQAVRSWDTAQETQYF | TGCGCCAGCAGCCAAGCAGTCCGTTCCTGGGACACCGCCCAAGAGACCCAGTACTTC | TRBJ2-5 | few | NA | TRBV4-3
CASSRTTFEQFF | TGTGCCAGCAGCCGGACCACATTCGAGCAGTTCTTC | TRBJ2-1 | NA | NA | TRBV13
CASSPLGGGYNEQFF | TGTGCCAGCAGCCCCTTAGGAGGGGGGTACAATGAGCAGTTCTTC | TRBJ2-1 | many | NA | TRBV11-2
CASSAWGVLGEQYF | TGTGCCAGCAGCGCGTGGGGAGTTTTAGGCGAGCAGTACTTC | TRBJ2-7 | few | NA | TRBV5-6
CASSQDWGSSNTGELFF | TGTGCCAGCAGCCAAGACTGGGGGAGTTCGAACACCGGGGAGCTGTTTTTT | TRBJ2-2 | few | NA | TRBV4-2
CARSQAGRLFF | TGCGCCCGCAGCCAAGCGGGGCGCCTGTTTTTT | TRBJ1-4 | NA | NA | TRBV4-1
CASSPIGPLSYEQYF | TGTGCCAGCAGTCCTATCGGTCCCCTCTCCTACGAGCAGTACTTC | TRBJ2-7 | few | NA | TRBV27
CASSPGHNTGELFF | TGTGCCAGCAGCCCGGGACACAACACCGGGGAGCTGTTTTTT | TRBJ2-2 | NA | NA | TRBV7-3
CSARALWRQNTGELFF | TGCAGTGCTAGGGCCCTCTGGCGGCAAAACACCGGGGAGCTGTTTTTT | TRBJ2-2 | NA | NA | TRBV20-1
CSARDLVRGAVFNGYTF | TGCAGTGCTAGAGATTTAGTCAGGGGGGCAGTATTTAATGGCTACACCTTC | TRBJ1-2 | NA | TRBD1 | TRBV20-1
CASSFGLAATDMQYF | TGTGCCAGCAGTTTCGGACTAGCGGCCACAGATATGCAGTATTTT | TRBJ2-3 | NA | TRBD2 | TRBV27
CASSSAGTGVQDTQYF | TGTGCCAGCTCAAGTGCCGGGACAGGGGTGCAGGATACGCAGTATTTT | TRBJ2-3 | many | TRBD1 | TRBV18